This TCR beta chain is drawn from a study of cytomegalovirus exposure and HLA in healthy donors. Concerning this clone: Antigen specificity is unknown.

This CDR3 comprises 14 residues. With 3 bases removed from V and 5 bases from J, the gap between germline ends came to 13 bases. Germline values: CDR1 SGHAT, CDR2 FQDESV (reference sequence). Whole-study results and caveats: Across HLA loci, a later analysis found differing TCR association rates, with DRB1 most and HLA-C fewest.

13 Jbeta primers and 60 Vbeta primers were used for the PCR. TCRdb keeps only in-frame clones here, not all; method: immunoSEQ multiplex PCR. Of approximately 190,000 clones in the sample, approximately 70% were seen once. The sequence was obtained from a man in his forties in good health and CMV-seropositive. The V and J genes are TRBV11-1 and TRBJ1-1; D is perhaps TRBD1 (6 bases). The specimen sequenced was PBMCs. The CDR3 protein is CASSFWGRRTEAFF. CDR3 coding DNA: TGTGCCAGCAGCTTTTGGGGGCGTCGGACTGAAGCTTTCTTT.